This T cell receptor (beta chain) was sequenced for a study of Ad26.COV2.S vaccination and SARS-CoV-2 variants. Study-wide findings and caveats: Spike-specific TCR breadth in vaccine recipients exceeded that seen in placebo recipients. Analyses of TCR breadth and depth may have underestimated total T cell responses.

Trimming removed 4 bases from V and 6 bases from J; junction bases left unmatched: 5. Germline V gene sequence: CDR1 SQVTM, CDR2 ANQGSEA. The CDR3 is 12 amino acids. Treatment in this sample: around 19 received Ad26.COV2.S at low or high dose, single or two shots; about 5 received placebo; per-sample allocation not given. Collection of the samples took place on day 63 after the first injection of vaccine or placebo. Wuhan-strain spike was delivered by a replication-incompetent Ad26 vector. The repertoire was sequenced with immunoSEQ multiplex PCR; TCRdb's copy has only in-frame clones and lacks some. The top ten hold over 2.5% of the sample, which has roughly 420,000 clones, nearly 90% seen once. About this clone: Its antigen remains unknown.

The input for sequencing was peripheral blood, taken in a trial of Ad26.COV2.S vaccine versus placebo. The chain has TRBV29-1 and TRBJ1-1; 7 nucleotides agree with TRBD1. The clonotype comes from a person aged 18-65 years who received the Ad26.COV2.S COVID-19 vaccine or a placebo. CDR3 sequence (DNA): TGCAGCGTTGGACAGGGAGGGGCTGAAGCTTTCTTT. Translation gives CSVGQGGAEAFF.